A single sample gave rise to the 17 T cell receptor beta chains below, sequenced in a study of long-term antiretroviral therapy in people with HIV. Running of the v3.0 immunoSEQ assay took place at survey level. The protocol was immunoSEQ multiplex PCR, while the TCRdb copy is restricted to in-frame clones and leaves out a portion. The data show about 19,000 clones, about four fifths seen once. Sequencing used unsorted PBMCs, obtained at the start of antiretroviral therapy, before treatment. These receptors were taken from a young man with HIV.

CDR3 DNA sequence: TGCGCCAGCAGCCCGTCGTTAGCGGGCGACCTCTACAATGAGCAGTTCTTC. Amino acids: CASSPSLAGDLYNEQFF. V is TRBV4-3 and J is TRBJ2-1; 7 bases agree with TRBD2. The germline gives CDR1 LGHNA, CDR2 YSLEER. With 4 bases clipped from V and 3 bases from J, the junction kept 12 bases outside the gene matches. The CDR3 consists of 17 residues.

The chain recombines TRBV7-9 with TRBJ2-1, with 7 positions matching TRBD2. V shed 6 bases and J 2 bases; nucleotides not matched to a gene: 10. CDR1 and CDR2 from the germline V gene are SEHNR and FQNEAQ (reference sequence). The CDR3 length is 16 residues. The CDR3 here is CASSYTGTTPYNEQFF. The CDR3 DNA reads TGTGCCAGCAGTTATACGGGGACTACCCCCTACAATGAGCAGTTCTTC.

The rearrangement joins TRBV28 to TRBJ1-2; TRBD1 is a possible D gene (5 bases). The CDR3 covers 13 residues. V lost 2 bases to trimming and J lost 7 bases, with 11 bases between them. Germline CDR1 and CDR2: MDHEN and SYDVKM. The DNA of the CDR3 is TGTGCCAGCAGTTTAATAGGGGCAGCTGGCTACACCTTC. This translates into CASSLIGAAGYTF.

V usage is TRBV27 and J usage is TRBJ2-3, with 7 bases identical to TRBD2. The germline V gene has CDR1 MNHEY and CDR2 SMNVEV (reference sequence). V shed 2 bases, J shed 6 bases, and the junction held 11 bases outside the gene matches. The CDR3 loop spans 16 amino acids. This CDR3 reads CASSLRSGTGVDTQYF. The CDR3 DNA follows: TGTGCCAGCAGTTTACGAAGCGGGACCGGTGTGGATACGCAGTATTTT.

The rearrangement uses TRBV11-2 and TRBJ2-5; TRBD2 is a possible D gene (5 bases). V shed 3 bases and J shed 4 bases, with 12 bases lying between them. The CDR3 length is 14 residues. Germline V lookup: CDR1 SGHAT, CDR2 FQNNGV. The CDR3 DNA is TGTGCCAGCAGCTTCAATCGAGGGAGAGAGACCCAGTACTTC. It yields the protein CASSFNRGRETQYF.

CDR3 nucleotides: TGTGCCAGCACCAAGACAGGGGGCAACTACGAGCAGTACTTC. Translation gives CASTKTGGNYEQYF. The chain carries TRBV6-5 and TRBJ2-7; the match to TRBD1 covers 10 bases. Per germline, CDR1 MNHEY and CDR2 SVGAGI. The CDR3 has 14 amino acids. V lost 7 bases, J lost 3 bases, and 6 bases stayed unmatched.

The table lists this clone with a count of one. The V call is TRBV2, the J call TRBJ2-7, with D possibly being TRBD2 (5 bases). Germline values: CDR1 SNHLY, CDR2 FYNNEI. Between the trimmed V and J ends, which lost 7 bases and 7 bases, there was a span of 17 bases. The CDR3 extends over 13 amino acids. CDR3 sequence: CASKRVSPLEQYF. CDR3 DNA: TGTGCCAGCAAGAGGGTGTCCCCCCTTGAGCAGTACTTC.

V and J are TRBV4-3 and TRBJ2-1, with D perhaps TRBD2 (5 bases). V lost 4 bases and J 0 bases, leaving 10 bases between the germline ends. Germline CDR1 LGHNA, CDR2 YSLEER. The CDR3 consists of 15 residues. The CDR3 sequence is CASSPGEYSYNEQFF. The CDR3 DNA follows: TGCGCCAGCAGCCCCGGGGAGTACTCCTACAATGAGCAGTTCTTC.

This clone was seen only a few times. CDR3 DNA sequence: TGTGCCAGCAGTGACAGCATGAACACTGAAGCTTTCTTT. It translates to CASSDSMNTEAFF. The chain employs TRBV2 and TRBJ1-1; D is unclear. Germline CDR1 and CDR2: SNHLY and FYNNEI. The CDR3 has 13 residues. Trimming left V 3 bases short and J 0 bases short, with 5 bases between.

Only one count was recorded for this clone. DNA for the CDR3: TGCGCCAGCAGCCAACAATACCGGGACAGGGGTTTATCTCGTAGCTATGGCTACACCTTC. Translating gives CASSQQYRDRGLSRSYGYTF. The V and J genes are TRBV4-3 and TRBJ1-2, with 10 positions matching TRBD1. The ends lost 2 bases at V and 4 bases at J; junction bases unmatched: 19. The germline CDR1 and CDR2 sequences are LGHNA and YSLEER. The CDR3 extends over 20 amino acids.

The chain couples TRBV6-5 to TRBJ2-2; the D is unclear. CDR1 MNHEY and CDR2 SVGAGI come from the germline V gene. V lost 2 bases to trimming and J lost 8 bases, with 12 bases between them. The CDR3 runs to 14 residues. In nucleotides, the CDR3 is TGTGCCAGCAGTTACGTGGTGGATACAGGGGAGCTGTTTTTT. Amino acids: CASSYVVDTGELFF.

The chain combines TRBV27 with TRBJ2-4; TRBD1 matches 7 bases. J gave up 3 bases and V 1 base, and 3 bases lay outside the gene matches. Germline V gives CDR1 MNHEY, CDR2 SMNVEV (reference sequence). CDR3 length: 15 amino acids. CDR3 DNA: TGTGCCAGCAGTTTATTAGCAGGGGGCAAAAACATTCAGTACTTC. Encoded protein: CASSLLAGGKNIQYF.

V gene TRBV28 combines with J gene TRBJ2-1; 7 bases fit TRBD2. In germline, CDR1 is MDHEN, CDR2 SYDVKM. V was pared by 3 bases and J by 7 bases, with 6 bases of the junction left unmatched. The CDR3 totals 14 residues. CDR3 DNA sequence: TGTGCCAGCAGTTTGGGCGGGAGTACGAATGAGCAGTTCTTC. Translated: CASSLGGSTNEQFF. The full variable domain, completed using reference TRBV28 and TRBJ2-1, is DVKVTQSSRYLVKRTGEKVFLECVQDMDHENMFWYRQDPGLGLRLIYFSYDVKMKEKGDIPEGYSVSREKKERFSLILESASTNQTSMYLCASSLGGSTNEQFFGPGTRLTVL.

Written as DNA, the CDR3 is TGTGCCAGCAGCTTGTCCGCGTACAATGAGCAGTTCTTC. Its protein is CASSLSAYNEQFF. This chain links TRBV11-2 with TRBJ2-1, with D unclear. The CDR3 loop spans 13 amino acids. The V gene's germline CDR1 is SGHAT and CDR2 FQNNGV. V lost 3 bases, J lost 4 bases, and 7 bases lay in between.

CDR3 region: CASSLYLLEGKDAQHF. The CDR3 DNA is TGTGCCAGCAGTTTATACTTGTTAGAAGGGAAGGACGCCCAGCATTTT. The chain combines TRBV28 with TRBJ1-5; no firm D call. CDR1 and CDR2 (germline): MDHEN, SYDVKM. CDR3 length equals 16 residues. V shed 1 base and J shed 11 bases, with 21 bases lying between them.

The V and J genes are TRBV19 and TRBJ2-1; 13 bases are a match to TRBD2. V lost 8 bases to trimming and J lost 5 bases; unmatched junction nucleotides: 9. In germline, CDR1 is LNHDA, CDR2 SQIVND (reference sequence). The CDR3 totals 16 residues. The CDR3 sequence: CASAAGTSGIDNEQFF. The CDR3 nucleotides are TGTGCCAGTGCGGCCGGGACTAGCGGGATAGACAATGAGCAGTTCTTC. The full variable domain, with the rest looked up from reference TRBV19 and TRBJ2-1, is DGGITQSPKYLFRKEGQNVTLSCEQNLNHDAMYWYRQDPGQGLRLIYYSQIVNDFQKGDIAEGYSVSREKKESFPLTVTSAQKNPTAFYLCASAAGTSGIDNEQFFGPGTRLTVL.

The chain is built from TRBV5-1 and TRBJ2-3; 9 bases are a match to TRBD2. CDR3 length: 20 residues. Per the germline V gene, CDR1 is SGHRS and CDR2 is YFSETQ. The V segment lost 4 bases and the J segment 0 bases; nucleotides outside the gene matches: 18. In DNA, the CDR3 is TGCGCCAGCAGCCGGGGACTAGCTCGACCTGAACTGGTTAGCACAGATACGCAGTATTTT. Amino acids: CASSRGLARPELVSTDTQYF.